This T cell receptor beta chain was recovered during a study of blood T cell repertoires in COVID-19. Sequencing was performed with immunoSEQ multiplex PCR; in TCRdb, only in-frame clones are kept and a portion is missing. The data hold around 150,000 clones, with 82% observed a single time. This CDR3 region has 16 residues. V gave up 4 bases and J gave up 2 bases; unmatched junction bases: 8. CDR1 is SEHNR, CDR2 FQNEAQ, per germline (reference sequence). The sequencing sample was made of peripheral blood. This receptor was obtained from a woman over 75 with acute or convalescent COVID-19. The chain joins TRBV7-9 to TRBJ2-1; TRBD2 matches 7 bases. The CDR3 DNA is TGTGCCAGCAGCTCCTTCTCAGCGGGACCCTACAATGAGCAGTTCTTC. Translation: CASSSFSAGPYNEQFF. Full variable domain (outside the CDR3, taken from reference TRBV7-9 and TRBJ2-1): DTGVSQNPRHKITKRGQNVTFRCDPISEHNRLYWYRQTLGQGPEFLTYFQNEAQLEKSRLLSDRFSAERPKGSFSTLEIQRTEQGDSAMYLCASSSFSAGPYNEQFFGPGTRLTVL.